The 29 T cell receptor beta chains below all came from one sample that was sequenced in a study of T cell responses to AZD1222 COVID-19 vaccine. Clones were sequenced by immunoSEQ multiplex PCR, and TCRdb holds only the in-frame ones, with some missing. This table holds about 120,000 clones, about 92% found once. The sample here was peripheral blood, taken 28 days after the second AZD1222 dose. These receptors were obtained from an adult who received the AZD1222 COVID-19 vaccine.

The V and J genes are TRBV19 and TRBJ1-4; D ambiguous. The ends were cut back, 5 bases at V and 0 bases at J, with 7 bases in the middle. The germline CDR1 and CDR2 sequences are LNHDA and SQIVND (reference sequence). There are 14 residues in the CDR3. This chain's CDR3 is CASSSGPTNEKLFF. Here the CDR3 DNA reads TGTGCCAGTAGTTCGGGTCCAACTAATGAAAAACTGTTTTTT.

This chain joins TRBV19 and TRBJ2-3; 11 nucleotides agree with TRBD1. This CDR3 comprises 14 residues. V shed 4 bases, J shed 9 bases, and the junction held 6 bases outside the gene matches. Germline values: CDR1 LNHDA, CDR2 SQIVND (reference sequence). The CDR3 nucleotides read TGTGCCAGTAGTACGGGACAGGGGGTAGAGACGCAGTATTTT. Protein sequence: CASSTGQGVETQYF.

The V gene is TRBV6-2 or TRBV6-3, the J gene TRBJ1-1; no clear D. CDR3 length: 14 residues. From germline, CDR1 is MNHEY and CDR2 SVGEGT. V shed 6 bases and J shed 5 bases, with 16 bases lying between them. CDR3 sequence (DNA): TGTGCCAGCAGCGGGAGCCGGGGAGGGACTGAAGCTTTCTTT. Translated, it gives CASSGSRGGTEAFF.

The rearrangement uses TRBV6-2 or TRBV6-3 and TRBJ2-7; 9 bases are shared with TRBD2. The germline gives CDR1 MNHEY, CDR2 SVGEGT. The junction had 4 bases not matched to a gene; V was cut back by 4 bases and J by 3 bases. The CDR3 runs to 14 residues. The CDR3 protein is CASSFLAGSYEQYF. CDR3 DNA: TGTGCCAGCAGTTTCCTAGCGGGAAGCTACGAGCAGTACTTC.

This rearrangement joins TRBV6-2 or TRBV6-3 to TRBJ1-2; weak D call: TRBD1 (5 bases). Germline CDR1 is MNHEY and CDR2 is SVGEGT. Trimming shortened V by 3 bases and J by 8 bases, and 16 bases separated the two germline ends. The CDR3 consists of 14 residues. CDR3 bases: TGTGCCAGCAGTTATAGTGCCCAGGGCAACGGCTACACCTTC. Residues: CASSYSAQGNGYTF.

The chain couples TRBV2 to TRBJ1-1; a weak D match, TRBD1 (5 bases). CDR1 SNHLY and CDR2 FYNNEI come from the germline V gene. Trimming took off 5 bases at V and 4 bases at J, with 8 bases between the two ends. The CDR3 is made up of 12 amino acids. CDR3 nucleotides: TGTGCCAGCAGTTGGACAACCACTGAAGCTTTCTTT. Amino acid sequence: CASSWTTTEAFF.

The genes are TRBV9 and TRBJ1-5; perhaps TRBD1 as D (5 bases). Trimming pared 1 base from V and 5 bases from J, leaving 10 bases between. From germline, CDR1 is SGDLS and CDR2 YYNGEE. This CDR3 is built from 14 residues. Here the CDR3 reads CASSVRQGHQPQHF. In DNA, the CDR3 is TGTGCCAGCAGCGTAAGGCAGGGTCATCAGCCCCAGCATTTT.

CDR3 region: CASSTGHQPQHF. The CDR3 DNA is TGTGCCAGCTCGACTGGCCATCAGCCCCAGCATTTT. The chain has TRBV6-5 and TRBJ1-5, with D unresolved. Trimming shortened V by 8 bases and J by 5 bases, and 10 bases separated the two germline ends. Per the germline V gene, CDR1 is MNHEY and CDR2 is SVGAGI. This CDR3 has 12 residues.

CDR3 DNA: TGTGCCAGCAGCTTACCCGGCAGGGAGGGGGGCTACACCTTC. This translates into CASSLPGREGGYTF. The V gene is TRBV7-8, the J gene TRBJ1-2, with D possibly TRBD1 on 5 matching bases. The germline V gene encodes CDR1 SGHVS and CDR2 FQNEAQ. Deletions cut 2 bases from V and 8 bases from J, with 15 bases between. The CDR3 has 14 residues.

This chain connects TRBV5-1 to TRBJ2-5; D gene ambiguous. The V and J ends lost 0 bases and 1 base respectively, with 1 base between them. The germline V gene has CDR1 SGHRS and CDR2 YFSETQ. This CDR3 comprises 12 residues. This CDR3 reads CASSLAQETQYF. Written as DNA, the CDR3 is TGCGCCAGCAGCTTGGCCCAAGAGACCCAGTACTTC.

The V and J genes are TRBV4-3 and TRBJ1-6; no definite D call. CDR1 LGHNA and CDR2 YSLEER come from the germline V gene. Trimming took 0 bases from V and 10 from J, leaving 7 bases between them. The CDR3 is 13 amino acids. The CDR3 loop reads CASSQEAGSPLHF. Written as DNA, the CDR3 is TGCGCCAGCAGCCAAGAGGCGGGATCACCCCTCCACTTT.

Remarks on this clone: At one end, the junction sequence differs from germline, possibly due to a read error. CDR3: CAGRTKPNTGELFF. The CDR3 coding sequence is TGTGCCGGTAGGACAAAACCGAACACCGGGGAGCTGTTTTTT. The V call is TRBV19, the J call TRBJ2-2, with D possibly matching TRBD1 (5 bases). The CDR3 has 14 residues. CDR1 and CDR2 (germline): LNHDA, SQIVND (reference sequence). The full variable domain, in which reference TRBV19 and TRBJ2-2 provide the parts outside the CDR3, is DGGITQSPKYLFRKEGQNVTLSCEQNLNHDAMYWYRQDPGQGLRLIYYSQIVNDFQKGDIAEGYSVSREKKESFPLTVTSAQKNPTAFYLCAGRTKPNTGELFFGEGSRLTVL.

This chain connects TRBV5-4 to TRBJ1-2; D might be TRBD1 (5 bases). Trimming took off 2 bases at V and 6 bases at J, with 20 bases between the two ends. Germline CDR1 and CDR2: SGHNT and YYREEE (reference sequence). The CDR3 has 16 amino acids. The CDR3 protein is CASSLPNRGAWDGYTF. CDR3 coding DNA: TGTGCCAGCAGCTTACCGAACCGCGGGGCGTGGGATGGCTACACCTTC.

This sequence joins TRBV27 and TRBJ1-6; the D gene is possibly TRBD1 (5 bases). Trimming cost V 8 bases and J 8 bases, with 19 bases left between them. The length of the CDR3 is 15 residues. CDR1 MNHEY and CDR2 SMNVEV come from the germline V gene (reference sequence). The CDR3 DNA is TGTGCCAGCCGCGTTAGGATGGGGGGGGATTCACCCCTCCACTTT. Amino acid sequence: CASRVRMGGDSPLHF.

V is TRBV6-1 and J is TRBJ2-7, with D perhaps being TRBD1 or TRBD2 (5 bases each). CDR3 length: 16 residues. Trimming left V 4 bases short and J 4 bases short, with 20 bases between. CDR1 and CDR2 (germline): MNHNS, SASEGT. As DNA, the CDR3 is TGTGCCAGCAGTGCGCTCCGGGGACGAGACCCTTACGAGCAGTACTTC. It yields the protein CASSALRGRDPYEQYF.

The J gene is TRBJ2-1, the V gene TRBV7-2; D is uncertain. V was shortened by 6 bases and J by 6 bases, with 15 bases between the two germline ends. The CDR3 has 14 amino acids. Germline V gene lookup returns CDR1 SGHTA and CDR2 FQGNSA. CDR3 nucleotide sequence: TGTGCCAGCAGTTTTGCTGTTAATAGCAATGAGCAGTTCTTC. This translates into CASSFAVNSNEQFF. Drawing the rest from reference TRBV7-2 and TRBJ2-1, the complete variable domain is GAGVSQSPSNKVTEKGKDVELRCDPISGHTALYWYRQSLGQGLEFLIYFQGNSAPDKSGLPSDRFSAERTGGSVSTLTIQRTQQEDSAVYLCASSFAVNSNEQFFGPGTRLTVL.

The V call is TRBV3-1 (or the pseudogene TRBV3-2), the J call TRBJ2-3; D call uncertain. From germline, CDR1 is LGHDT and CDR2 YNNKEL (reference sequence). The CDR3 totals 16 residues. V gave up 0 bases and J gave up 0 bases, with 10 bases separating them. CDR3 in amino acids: CASSQDWISSTDTQYF. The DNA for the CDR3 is TGTGCCAGCAGCCAAGATTGGATTTCTAGCACAGATACGCAGTATTTT.

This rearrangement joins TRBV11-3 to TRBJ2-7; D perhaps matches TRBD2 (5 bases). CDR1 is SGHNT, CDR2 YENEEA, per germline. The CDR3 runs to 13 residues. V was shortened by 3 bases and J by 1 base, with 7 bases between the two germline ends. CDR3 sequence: CASSLTISYEQYF. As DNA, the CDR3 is TGTGCCAGCAGCTTGACTATATCCTACGAGCAGTACTTC.

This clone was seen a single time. CDR3 DNA sequence: TGTGCCACCAGCAGCCCATACGCCTACGAGCAGTACTTC. It encodes CATSSPYAYEQYF. The V and J genes are TRBV15 and TRBJ2-7; D is ambiguous. V was cut by 3 bases and J by 2 bases, with 8 bases left in between. The CDR3 totals 13 residues. From germline, CDR1 is LNHNV and CDR2 YYDKDF (reference sequence).

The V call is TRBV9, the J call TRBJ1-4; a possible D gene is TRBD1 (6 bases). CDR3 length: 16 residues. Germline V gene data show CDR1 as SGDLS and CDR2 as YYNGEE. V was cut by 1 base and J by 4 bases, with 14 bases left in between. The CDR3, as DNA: TGTGCCAGCAGCGTACACGACGACAGGTATAATGAAAAACTGTTTTTT. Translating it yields CASSVHDDRYNEKLFF. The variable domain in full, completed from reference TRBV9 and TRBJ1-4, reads DSGVTQTPKHLITATGQRVTLRCSPRSGDLSVYWYQQSLDQGLQFLIQYYNGEERAKGNILERFSAQQFPDLHSELNLSSLELGDSALYFCASSVHDDRYNEKLFFGSGTQLSVL.

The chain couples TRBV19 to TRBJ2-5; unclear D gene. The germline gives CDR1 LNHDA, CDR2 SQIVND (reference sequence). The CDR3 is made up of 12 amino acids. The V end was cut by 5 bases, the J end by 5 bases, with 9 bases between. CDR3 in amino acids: CASSVNGETQYF. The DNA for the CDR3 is TGTGCCAGTAGTGTTAATGGGGAGACCCAGTACTTC.

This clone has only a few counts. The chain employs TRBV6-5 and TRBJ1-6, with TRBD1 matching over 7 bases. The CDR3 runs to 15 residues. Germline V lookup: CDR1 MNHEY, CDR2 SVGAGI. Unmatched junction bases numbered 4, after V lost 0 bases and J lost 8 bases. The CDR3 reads CASSYSPGGDSPLHF. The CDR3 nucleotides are TGTGCCAGCAGTTACTCTCCAGGGGGGGATTCACCCCTCCACTTT.

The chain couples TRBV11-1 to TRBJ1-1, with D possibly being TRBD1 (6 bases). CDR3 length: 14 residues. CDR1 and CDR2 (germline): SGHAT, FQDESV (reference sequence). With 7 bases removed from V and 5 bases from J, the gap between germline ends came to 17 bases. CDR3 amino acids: CASISQGGITEAFF. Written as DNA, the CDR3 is TGTGCCAGCATCTCACAAGGGGGTATAACTGAAGCTTTCTTT.

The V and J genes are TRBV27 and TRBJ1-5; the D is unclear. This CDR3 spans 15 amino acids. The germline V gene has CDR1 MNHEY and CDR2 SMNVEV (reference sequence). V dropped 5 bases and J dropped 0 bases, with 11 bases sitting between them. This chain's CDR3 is CASSPLRYSNQPQHF. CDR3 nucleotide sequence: TGTGCCAGCAGTCCGCTGCGGTATAGCAATCAGCCCCAGCATTTT.

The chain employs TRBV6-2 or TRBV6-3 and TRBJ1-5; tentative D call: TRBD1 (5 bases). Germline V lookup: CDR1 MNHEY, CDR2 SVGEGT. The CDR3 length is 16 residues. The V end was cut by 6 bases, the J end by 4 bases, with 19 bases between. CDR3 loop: CASRPRGSGRNQPQHF. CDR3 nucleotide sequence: TGTGCCAGCAGGCCTAGGGGCTCAGGGCGAAATCAGCCCCAGCATTTT.

The CDR3 nucleotides read TGTGCCAGCATCAATACGGGGGGGTCGGGCTATGGCTACACCTTC. Its translation: CASINTGGSGYGYTF. V is TRBV2 and J is TRBJ1-2, with D possibly TRBD1 on 5 matching bases. Trimming pared 7 bases from V and 4 bases from J, leaving 19 bases between. The CDR3 spans 15 residues. Germline V CDR1 and CDR2: SNHLY, FYNNEI.

CDR3: CASSLDLLAARGDEQFF. The CDR3 bases are TGTGCCAGCAGCTTAGACCTTCTTGCGGCCCGGGGGGATGAGCAGTTCTTC. The chain has TRBV7-2 and TRBJ2-1, with TRBD2 matching 7 bases. Germline V CDR1 and CDR2: SGHTA, FQGNSA. The CDR3 extends over 17 amino acids. Germline trimming cut 1 base from V and 8 bases from J; bases unmatched to any gene: 14.

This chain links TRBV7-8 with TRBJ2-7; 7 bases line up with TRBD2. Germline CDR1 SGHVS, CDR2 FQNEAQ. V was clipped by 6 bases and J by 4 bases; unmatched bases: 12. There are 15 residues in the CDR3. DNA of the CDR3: TGTGCCAGCAGTTTCTACGAGCGGGGTATATACGAGCAGTACTTC. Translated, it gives CASSFYERGIYEQYF.

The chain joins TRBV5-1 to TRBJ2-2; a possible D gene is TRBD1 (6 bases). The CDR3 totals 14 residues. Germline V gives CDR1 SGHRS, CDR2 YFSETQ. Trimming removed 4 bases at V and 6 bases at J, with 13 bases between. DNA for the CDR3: TGCGCCAGCAGCCCTACAGGGTCGTCCGGGGAGCTGTTTTTT. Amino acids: CASSPTGSSGELFF.